This record covers a single TCR beta chain. The entry originates in a study of blood T cell repertoires in COVID-19. About the study: Whether acute or convalescent, the COVID-19 samples came from the United States, Italy and Spain. The analysed material was cDNA or gDNA that came from T cells, B-cell-depleted T cells, or PBMCs.

Per the original data handling: Reference gene primer amplification in the assay estimated nucleated cell counts. Assay: immunoSEQ multiplex PCR; the TCRdb copy retains only in-frame clones and omits some. From that table come the V and J calls and clone size; the DNA was used to work out D and trimming. Of 60,000 to 85,000 clones in the sample, over 65% are singletons; the top ten hold just over 2.5%. CDR1 is GTSNPN and CDR2 is SVGIG in the germline V gene (reference sequence). This CDR3 is 13 amino acids long. Deletions cut 2 bases from V and 1 base from J, with 8 bases between. The V gene is TRBV30, the J gene TRBJ1-1, with TRBD1 as a possible D gene (6 bases). What was sequenced was peripheral blood. The clonotype originates from a human donor with acute or convalescent COVID-19. The donor label of this sample is uncertain. CDR3 protein: CAWSQGPNTEAFF. The CDR3 DNA sequence: TGTGCCTGGAGTCAGGGGCCGAACACTGAAGCTTTCTTT.